The 11 T cell receptor beta chains below were found in one sample sequenced in a study of T cell clonotyping in hematopoietic cell transplantation. Repertoires were generated with immunoSEQ multiplex PCR, while TCRdb's copy carries only in-frame clones and drops some. The sample has over 15,000 clones, 70% to 85% seen once; the top ten hold 15% to 20%. The sample's time point: recipient sample about 28 days before transplant, after cytoreduction. The sequences come from peripheral blood mononuclear cells, collected before stem cell transplant. The receptors were gathered from a man aged 55 to 70 with acute myeloid leukemia. Some clones in this sample may be carry-over from other donors' samples.

The rearrangement links TRBV9 to TRBJ1-1; 9 bases agree with TRBD1. The length of the CDR3 is 20 residues. Germline loops: CDR1 SGDLS, CDR2 YYNGEE. J was trimmed by 1 base and V by 4 bases; bases with no gene match: 20. CDR3: CASSPTGTGLQGGGNTEAFF. The CDR3 DNA reads as TGTGCCAGCAGCCCAACCGGGACAGGGCTACAGGGCGGAGGGAACACTGAAGCTTTCTTT.

V is TRBV7-6 and J is TRBJ1-1, with 10 bases fitting TRBD1. Per the germline V gene, CDR1 is SGHVS and CDR2 is FNYEAQ. CDR3 size: 15 residues. J was trimmed by 5 bases and V by 4 bases; bases with no gene match: 7. The CDR3 reads CASSYGTGEGTEAFF. The CDR3, as DNA: TGTGCCAGCAGCTACGGGACAGGGGAGGGGACTGAAGCTTTCTTT.

The chain has TRBV10-3 and TRBJ2-3; 8 nucleotides agree with TRBD2. This CDR3 has 17 residues. Germline CDR1 and CDR2: ENHRY and SYGVKD. The V gene end was trimmed by 0 bases and the J gene end by 4 bases; junction bases not matched to a gene: 9. CDR3 amino acids: CAISESSGGFNSDTQYF. The DNA of the CDR3 is TGTGCCATCAGTGAGTCAAGCGGGGGTTTTAACTCAGATACGCAGTATTTT.

This clone was recorded once. This chain connects TRBV2 to TRBJ2-3, with D unresolved. The CDR3 runs 13 residues. Germline CDR1 and CDR2: SNHLY and FYNNEI. Trimming pared 7 bases from V and 3 bases from J, leaving 11 bases between. The CDR3 loop is CASNSETTDTQYF. The CDR3 DNA reads TGTGCCAGCAATTCAGAAACAACAGATACGCAGTATTTT.

The rearrangement links TRBV4-3 to TRBJ1-4; 8 positions match TRBD1. The V gene end was trimmed by 4 bases and the J gene end by 0 bases; junction bases not matched to a gene: 7. The CDR3 is 17 residues long. CDR1 is LGHNA and CDR2 is YSLEER in the germline V gene. The CDR3 protein is CASSRRLGQATNEKLFF. The CDR3, as DNA: TGCGCCAGCAGCCGTAGATTGGGACAGGCAACTAATGAAAAACTGTTTTTT.

The chain uses TRBV5-6 and TRBJ1-4; 7 bases line up with TRBD1. The CDR3 consists of 17 residues. The germline gives CDR1 SGHDT, CDR2 YYEEEE. V trimming: 4 bases; J trimming: 8 bases; junction bases outside the gene matches: 17. The CDR3 spells CASSTWAGQARGEKLFF. In DNA form, the CDR3 reads TGTGCCAGCAGCACCTGGGCCGGACAGGCAAGAGGGGAAAAACTGTTTTTT.

This chain uses TRBV7-9 with TRBJ1-4; D may be TRBD1 (5 bases). Trimming took 11 bases from V and 6 from J, leaving 19 bases between them. Germline CDR1 is SEHNR and CDR2 is FQNEAQ (reference sequence). This CDR3 has 14 amino acids. CDR3 sequence: CAGRSGVRDEKLFF. DNA of the CDR3: TGTGCCGGCCGCTCGGGGGTAAGGGATGAAAAACTGTTTTTT.

V usage is TRBV21-1 and J usage is TRBJ2-2. TRBV21-1 is a pseudogene. The CDR3 has 21 amino acids. The CDR3 here is CASSKWRGLTRSALALGELFF. The CDR3 bases are TGTGCCAGCAGCAAGTGGAGGGGGTTAACTAGGTCTGCCCTCGCCCTCGGGGAGCTGTTTTTT.

The chain employs TRBV5-1 and TRBJ2-7, with D perhaps matching TRBD2 (6 bases). Deletions cut 4 bases from V and 5 bases from J, with 13 bases between. CDR3 length: 13 amino acids. Per the germline V gene, CDR1 is SGHRS and CDR2 is YFSETQ. The CDR3 region is CASSQDYLDEQYF. In nucleotides, the CDR3 is TGCGCCAGCAGCCAGGACTATTTAGACGAGCAGTACTTC.

The V and J genes are TRBV14 and TRBJ2-7; 9 nucleotides align to TRBD1. There are 17 residues in the CDR3. The V gene end was trimmed by 2 bases and the J gene end by 3 bases; junction bases not matched to a gene: 11. Looked up from germline, CDR1 is SGHDN and CDR2 is FVKESK. Written as DNA, the CDR3 is TGTGCCAGCAGCCAAAGTCCGCATTGGGACAGGGACTACGAGCAGTACTTC. Protein sequence: CASSQSPHWDRDYEQYF.

This chain uses TRBV6-5 with TRBJ1-4; a weak D match, TRBD1 (5 bases). This CDR3 has 14 amino acids. Germline V gives CDR1 MNHEY, CDR2 SVGAGI. Trimming took off 6 bases at V and 8 bases at J, with 16 bases between the two ends. The CDR3 region is CASRRVDGTEKLFF. The CDR3 coding sequence is TGTGCCAGCAGGAGAGTGGACGGGACCGAAAAACTGTTTTTT.